These 25 T cell receptor beta chains originate from one sample sequenced in a study of OX40 agonist ivuxolimab in advanced cancers. Profiling relied on immunoSEQ multiplex PCR, and the TCRdb table lists in-frame clones only, not all of them. This table has approximately 65,000 clones, roughly 84% appearing once. This material consisted of CD4+ or CD8+ T cells sorted from blood, taken in a trial of the OX40 agonist ivuxolimab. Source of these receptors: an adult with an advanced solid tumor such as melanoma, head and neck, liver or kidney cancer.

This clone came up once. The chain recombines TRBV9 with TRBJ2-1; D may correspond to TRBD1 or TRBD2 (5 bases each). Germline CDR1 and CDR2: SGDLS and YYNGEE. This CDR3 region has 18 residues. V was pared by 3 bases and J by 0 bases, with 19 bases between. The CDR3 region is CASSAGPPLLGSYNEQFF. In DNA form, the CDR3 reads TGTGCCAGCAGCGCGGGACCCCCGCTTTTGGGCTCCTACAATGAGCAGTTCTTC. Together with reference TRBV9 and TRBJ2-1, the CDR3 gives the full variable domain: DSGVTQTPKHLITATGQRVTLRCSPRSGDLSVYWYQQSLDQGLQFLIQYYNGEERAKGNILERFSAQQFPDLHSELNLSSLELGDSALYFCASSAGPPLLGSYNEQFFGPGTRLTVL.

CDR3 bases: TGTGCCAGCAACGTGACGAGACTAGCGGCCGGGGAGCTGTTTTTT. It yields the protein CASNVTRLAAGELFF. The chain employs TRBV11-3 and TRBJ2-2; 9 bases are a match to TRBD2. This CDR3 has 15 residues. The J segment lost 6 bases and the V segment lost 7 bases, leaving 9 bases of the junction unmatched. CDR1 is SGHNT, CDR2 YENEEA, per germline.

This chain joins TRBV5-8 and TRBJ2-3, with 12 bases aligning to TRBD2. V lost 4 bases and J lost 6; bases outside the gene matches: 6. Germline V gene data show CDR1 as SGHTS and CDR2 as YDEGEE. This CDR3 spans 15 amino acids. The CDR3 region is CASSPGLAGSDTQYF. For the CDR3, the DNA is TGTGCCAGCAGCCCCGGACTAGCGGGGTCGGATACGCAGTATTTT.

CDR3 amino acids: CASSLAPGATLIGETQYF. CDR3 in DNA: TGTGCCAGCAGCTTGGCCCCCGGGGCCACATTGATCGGGGAGACCCAGTACTTC. The V call is TRBV5-4, the J call TRBJ2-5, with D perhaps being TRBD1 or TRBD2 (5 bases each). The length of the CDR3 is 18 residues. The germline V gene has CDR1 SGHNT and CDR2 YYREEE (reference sequence). The V end was cut by 0 bases, the J end by 5 bases, with 23 bases between. The full variable domain, its missing parts supplied by reference TRBV5-4 and TRBJ2-5, is ETGVTQSPTHLIKTRGQQVTLRCSSQSGHNTVSWYQQALGQGPQFIFQYYREEENGRGNFPPRFSGLQFPNYSSELNVNALELDDSALYLCASSLAPGATLIGETQYFGPGTRLLVL.

The chain joins TRBV7-9 to TRBJ1-3; no firm D call. The ends were cut back, 2 bases at V and 1 base at J, with 3 bases in the middle. This CDR3 spans 13 amino acids. Looked up from germline, CDR1 is SEHNR and CDR2 is FQNEAQ (reference sequence). The CDR3 region has the DNA TGTGCCAGCAGCTTACAGTCTGGAAACACCATATATTTT. This gives the protein CASSLQSGNTIYF. The complete variable domain, with remaining parts taken from reference TRBV7-9 and TRBJ1-3, reads DTGVSQNPRHKITKRGQNVTFRCDPISEHNRLYWYRQTLGQGPEFLTYFQNEAQLEKSRLLSDRFSAERPKGSFSTLEIQRTEQGDSAMYLCASSLQSGNTIYFGEGSWLTVV.

This clone came up once. The chain uses TRBV27 and TRBJ2-7, with 8 bases matching TRBD1. The CDR3 runs 14 residues. Trimming took 5 bases from V and 1 from J; bases not matched to a gene: 4. Germline-derived CDR1 and CDR2 are MNHEY and SMNVEV (reference sequence). The CDR3 DNA sequence: TGTGCCAGCAGTACCCGGACAGGGTCCTACGAGCAGTACTTC. Translation gives CASSTRTGSYEQYF.

The V gene is TRBV28, the J gene TRBJ1-1; 7 bases agree with TRBD1. The J segment lost 5 bases and the V segment lost 6 bases, leaving 3 bases of the junction unmatched. The germline V gene encodes CDR1 MDHEN and CDR2 SYDVKM. The CDR3 has 12 residues. This CDR3 is CASRTGVTEAFF. The CDR3 bases are TGTGCCAGCAGAACAGGGGTGACTGAAGCTTTCTTT.

V and J are TRBV7-2 and TRBJ2-7, with D possibly being TRBD1 or TRBD2 (5 bases each). The length of the CDR3 is 16 residues. The ends were cut back, 1 base at V and 2 bases at J, with 15 bases in the middle. The germline gives CDR1 SGHTA, CDR2 FQGNSA. The CDR3 DNA is TGTGCCAGCAGCTTAGGTGAGGGGCCTAGTACCTACGAGCAGTACTTC. It translates to CASSLGEGPSTYEQYF.

The rearrangement uses TRBV5-1 and TRBJ2-7; 7 bases are shared with TRBD1. This CDR3 is 14 amino acids long. Unmatched junction bases numbered 9, after V lost 5 bases and J lost 4 bases. The V gene's germline CDR1 is SGHRS and CDR2 YFSETQ. This chain's CDR3 is CASSMGAGGYEQYF. For the CDR3, the DNA is TGCGCCAGCAGTATGGGTGCAGGGGGATACGAGCAGTACTTC.

CDR3 sequence: CASSQQETTNEKLFF. For the CDR3, the DNA is TGCGCCAGCAGCCAGCAGGAGACAACTAATGAAAAACTGTTTTTT. This chain links TRBV4-1 with TRBJ1-4; no clear D gene. The V end was cut by 3 bases, the J end by 0 bases, with 8 bases between. Germline V gives CDR1 MGHRA, CDR2 YSYEKL. The CDR3 runs 15 residues.

CDR3 bases: TGCGCCAGCAGCGGGACAAGCTATGGCTACACCTTC. Amino acids: CASSGTSYGYTF. The rearrangement joins TRBV5-1 to TRBJ1-2; D is perhaps TRBD1 (6 bases). The germline CDR1 and CDR2 sequences are SGHRS and YFSETQ. The CDR3 length is 12 residues. Deletions cut 4 bases from V and 4 bases from J, with 8 bases between.

V and J are TRBV6-5 and TRBJ2-7, with 7 bases that match TRBD1. Germline CDR1 and CDR2: MNHEY and SVGAGI. V dropped 6 bases and J dropped 6; count of bases not matched to a gene: 5. This CDR3 region has 12 residues. CDR3 in amino acids: CASRRQGLEQYF. DNA of the CDR3: TGTGCCAGCAGGAGACAGGGCCTCGAGCAGTACTTC.

This clone was counted a single time. The chain couples TRBV30 to TRBJ1-6; a possible D gene is TRBD1 (6 bases). V lost 6 bases and J 0 bases, leaving 18 bases between the germline ends. There are 17 residues in the CDR3. Looked up from germline, CDR1 is GTSNPN and CDR2 is SVGIG (reference sequence). CDR3: CACLAGTYNSYNSPLHF. In nucleotides, the CDR3 is TGTGCCTGCCTGGCAGGGACATATAACTCCTATAATTCACCCCTCCACTTT.

The chain uses TRBV6-5 and TRBJ2-7, with 8 bases aligning to TRBD2. Looked up from germline, CDR1 is MNHEY and CDR2 is SVGAGI. The trim removed 6 bases at V and 4 bases at J, leaving 8 bases unmatched. This CDR3 is 14 amino acids long. CDR3 residues: CASSRSGAPYEQYF. DNA for the CDR3: TGTGCCAGCAGCCGTAGCGGGGCCCCATACGAGCAGTACTTC.

This chain uses TRBV7-3 with TRBJ1-1; D gene ambiguous. Trimming cost V 1 base and J 3 bases, with 9 bases left between them. Germline loops: CDR1 SGHTA, CDR2 FQGTGA. This CDR3 is 14 amino acids long. The CDR3 DNA reads TGTGCCAGCAGCTTAAGTGCGACCCACACTGAAGCTTTCTTT. Translation: CASSLSATHTEAFF.

This clone was picked up one time. The V and J genes are TRBV2 and TRBJ1-3, with TRBD1 as a possible D gene (5 bases). V shed 6 bases and J shed 4 bases, with 16 bases lying between them. Germline CDR1 and CDR2: SNHLY and FYNNEI. The CDR3 totals 15 residues. The CDR3 nucleotides are TGTGCCAGCAGCGTTCGGCGGGGGAGAGGAAACACCATATATTTT. The encoded protein is CASSVRRGRGNTIYF.

The gene calls are TRBV2 and TRBJ2-3; 7 bases agree with TRBD2. The CDR3 sequence is 18 residues long. Germline CDR1 is SNHLY and CDR2 is FYNNEI. J was trimmed by 1 base and V by 1 base; bases with no gene match: 11. The CDR3 here is CASSEEPQLATRTDTQYF. In nucleotides, the CDR3 is TGTGCCAGCAGTGAAGAACCCCAACTAGCGACCCGCACAGATACGCAGTATTTT.

The CDR3 sequence is CASSPPGTRTGNTIYF. In DNA, the CDR3 is TGTGCCAGCTCACCACCGGGGACGCGGACTGGAAACACCATATATTTT. The rearrangement links TRBV18 to TRBJ1-3, with D maybe TRBD1 (5 bases). V lost 0 bases to trimming and J lost 2 bases, with 11 bases between them. The CDR3 covers 16 residues. CDR1 is KGHSH, CDR2 LQKENI, per germline.

The V and J genes are TRBV9 and TRBJ2-1, with D tentatively TRBD1 (5 bases). The V end was cut by 0 bases, the J end by 8 bases, with 18 bases between. The CDR3 covers 16 residues. The V gene's germline CDR1 is SGDLS and CDR2 YYNGEE. DNA for the CDR3: TGTGCCAGCAGCGTAGCTCTGTTAGTAGGGGCTGATGAGCAGTTCTTC. Encoded protein: CASSVALLVGADEQFF. Filled out from reference TRBV9 and TRBJ2-1, the complete variable domain reads DSGVTQTPKHLITATGQRVTLRCSPRSGDLSVYWYQQSLDQGLQFLIQYYNGEERAKGNILERFSAQQFPDLHSELNLSSLELGDSALYFCASSVALLVGADEQFFGPGTRLTVL.

The rearrangement joins TRBV5-1 to TRBJ1-2; possible D gene TRBD1, 6 bases. Germline V CDR1 and CDR2: SGHRS, YFSETQ. The CDR3 contains 13 residues. The V gene lost 4 bases and the J gene lost 2 bases, with 9 bases spanning the gap. For the CDR3, the DNA is TGCGCCAGCAGCGGGGACAAGAACTATGGCTACACCTTC. Translating gives CASSGDKNYGYTF.

The rearrangement uses TRBV13 and TRBJ2-1; the match to TRBD2 covers 8 bases. V gave up 6 bases and J gave up 0 bases; unmatched junction bases: 7. The V gene's germline CDR1 is PRHDT and CDR2 FYEKMQ (reference sequence). CDR3 length: 16 amino acids. In DNA, the CDR3 is TGTGCCAGCAGTAACCAGCGGGGGCACTCCTACAATGAGCAGTTCTTC. Translated: CASSNQRGHSYNEQFF.

The chain combines TRBV5-1 with TRBJ2-5, with TRBD1 matching 10 bases. V shed 4 bases, J shed 5 bases, and the junction held 11 bases outside the gene matches. CDR3 length: 16 residues. CDR1 is SGHRS and CDR2 is YFSETQ in the germline V gene. In DNA, the CDR3 is TGCGCCAGCAGCCTGAGTGGACAGGGGGGCGGGGAGACCCAGTACTTC. The encoded protein is CASSLSGQGGGETQYF.

The chain couples TRBV7-6 to TRBJ2-1; D gene unclear. V gave up 5 bases and J gave up 7 bases, with 15 bases separating them. Germline CDR1 and CDR2: SGHVS and FNYEAQ. This CDR3 region has 14 residues. The CDR3 DNA is TGTGCCAGCAGCCAGACGACTCTGGGGAATGAGCAGTTCTTC. Encoded protein: CASSQTTLGNEQFF.

The V call is TRBV19, the J call TRBJ2-3, with 8 nucleotides matching TRBD2. The CDR3 sequence is 16 residues long. Germline loops: CDR1 LNHDA, CDR2 SQIVND (reference sequence). V was clipped by 6 bases and J by 5 bases; unmatched bases: 13. CDR3 in amino acids: CASSRPGGGAGDTQYF. The CDR3, as DNA: TGTGCCAGTAGCCGTCCCGGGGGGGGCGCGGGAGATACGCAGTATTTT.

V usage is TRBV7-2 and J usage is TRBJ2-5; unclear D gene. CDR3 length equals 12 residues. The germline CDR1 and CDR2 sequences are SGHTA and FQGNSA. The V end was cut by 1 base, the J end by 3 bases, with 3 bases between. The CDR3, as DNA: TGTGCCAGCAGCTTAGTAAAAGAGACCCAGTACTTC. Translating gives CASSLVKETQYF.